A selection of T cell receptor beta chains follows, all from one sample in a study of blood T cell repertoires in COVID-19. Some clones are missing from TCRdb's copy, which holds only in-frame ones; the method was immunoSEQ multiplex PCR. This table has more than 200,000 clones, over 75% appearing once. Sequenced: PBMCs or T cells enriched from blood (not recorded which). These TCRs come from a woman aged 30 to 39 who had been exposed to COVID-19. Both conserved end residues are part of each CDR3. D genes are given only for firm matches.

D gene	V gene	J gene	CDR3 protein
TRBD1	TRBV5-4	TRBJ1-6	CASSHDRAPLHF
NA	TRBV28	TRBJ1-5	CASSFLRQPQHF
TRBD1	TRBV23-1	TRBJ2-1	CARQGAYNEQFF
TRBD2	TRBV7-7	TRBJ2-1	CASSLGSGITNEQFF
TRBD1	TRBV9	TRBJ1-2	CASSAQGPYGYTF
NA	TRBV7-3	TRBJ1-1	CASSLMGDTEAFF
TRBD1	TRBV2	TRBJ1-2	CARSRQGTGGYTF
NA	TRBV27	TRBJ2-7	CASSIMQGGYEQYF
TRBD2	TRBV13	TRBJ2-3	CASSLVAGVYNTQYF
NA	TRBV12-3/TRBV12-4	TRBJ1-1	CASSLTGDSEAFF
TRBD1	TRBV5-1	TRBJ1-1	CASSLEAGGLRGAFF
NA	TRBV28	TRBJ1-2	CASSFAEGVYGYTF
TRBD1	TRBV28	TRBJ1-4	CASSPDRGPYATNEKLFF
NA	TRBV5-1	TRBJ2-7	CASSLDDAFSYEQYF
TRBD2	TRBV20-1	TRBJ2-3	CSAVGGDTQYF
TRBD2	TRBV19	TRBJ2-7	CASSIQAGSGHYEQYF
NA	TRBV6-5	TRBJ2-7	CASKRNSYEQYF
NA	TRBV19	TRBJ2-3	CASSPTRADTQYF
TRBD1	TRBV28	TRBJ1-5	CASSPRTGFSNQPQHF
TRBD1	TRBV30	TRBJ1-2	CAVRTGGYGYTF
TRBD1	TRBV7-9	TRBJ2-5	CASSPSGTGVLETQYF
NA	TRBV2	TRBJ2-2	CASSEGQSGELFF
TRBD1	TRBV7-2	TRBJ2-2	CASSLEVGTGGTGELFF
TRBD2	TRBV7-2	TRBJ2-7	CASSLRTSGRLEQYF
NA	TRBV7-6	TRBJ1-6	CASSIPRGKCGSPLHF
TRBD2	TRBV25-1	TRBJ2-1	CASKQGTSGSSNEQFF
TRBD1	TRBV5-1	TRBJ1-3	CASSTRDRLSGNTIYF
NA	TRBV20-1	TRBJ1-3	CSASPGSGGNTIYF
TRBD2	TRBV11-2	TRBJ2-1	CASSLAFSGLAHNEQFF
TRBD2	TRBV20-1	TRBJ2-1	CSASSLLAGYNEQFF
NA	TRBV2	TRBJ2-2	CASSERGGDTGELFF
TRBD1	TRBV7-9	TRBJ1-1	CASSLQGASEAFF
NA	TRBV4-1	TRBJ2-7	CASSQDKADSRPSYEQYF
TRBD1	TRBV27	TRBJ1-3	CASSPSTGGSGNTIYF
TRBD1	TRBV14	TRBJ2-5	CASSLGQGTGTQYF
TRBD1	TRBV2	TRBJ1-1	CASSPTTGGHTEAFF
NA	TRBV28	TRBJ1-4	CASSLLNPGGFEKLFF
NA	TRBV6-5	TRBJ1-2	CASSYSGRDYGYTF
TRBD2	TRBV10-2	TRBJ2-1	CASSVVAGPEEFF